These 13 T cell receptor beta chains share one sample of origin, sequenced in a study of blood T cell repertoires in COVID-19. Data came from immunoSEQ multiplex PCR; TCRdb stores just in-frame clones and leaves some out. This sample has roughly 520,000 clones, with approximately 88% found just once. Sequences were obtained from PBMCs or T cells enriched from blood (not recorded which). The receptors come from a woman aged 40 to 50 who had recovered from COVID-19.

V is TRBV10-1 and J is TRBJ1-2; 8 nucleotides agree with TRBD1. V was pared by 3 bases and J by 8 bases, with 8 bases of the junction left unmatched. Germline V gives CDR1 WNHNN, CDR2 SYGVQD (reference sequence). The CDR3 sequence is 14 residues long. This CDR3 is CASSEGRDRWGYTF. CDR3 sequence (DNA): TGCGCCAGCAGTGAAGGTCGGGACAGGTGGGGCTACACCTTC.

The chain combines TRBV3-1 (or the pseudogene TRBV3-2) with TRBJ2-2; D may be TRBD2 (6 bases). In germline, CDR1 is LGHDT, CDR2 YNNKEL (reference sequence). The CDR3 has 14 amino acids. The ends were cut back, 3 bases at V and 4 bases at J, with 9 bases in the middle. The CDR3 nucleotides are TGTGCCAGCAGCCAGCGGCGGGGCACCGGGGAGCTGTTTTTT. This encodes CASSQRRGTGELFF.

As concerns this clone: The DNA is omitted, as the CDR3 cannot be located on it reliably, and the CDR3 follows TCRdb's listing. The rearrangement uses TRBV5-1 and TRBJ2-3; no DNA check was done on the table's D call, TRBD2. The germline V gene encodes CDR1 SGHRS and CDR2 YFSETQ. The CDR3 contains 15 residues when both ends are counted. The CDR3 spells CASSFFGEGTDTQYF.

V gene TRBV5-6 combines with J gene TRBJ2-1, with D possibly matching TRBD2 (6 bases). Trimming took off 0 bases at V and 0 bases at J, with 16 bases between the two ends. Germline V gene sequence: CDR1 SGHDT, CDR2 YYEEEE. The CDR3 totals 18 residues. DNA for the CDR3: TGTGCCAGCAGCTTGGCGGGAGTCTGGGCCACCTCCTACAATGAGCAGTTCTTC. Its translation is CASSLAGVWATSYNEQFF.

This clone has only one observation. The rearrangement links TRBV29-1 to TRBJ2-7; weak D call: TRBD2 (5 bases). The CDR3 is 12 amino acids. V gave up 5 bases and J gave up 3 bases, with 11 bases separating them. Germline V gives CDR1 SQVTM, CDR2 ANQGSEA. Written as DNA, the CDR3 is TGCAGCGTTTCGGCCGGGGACTACGAGCAGTACTTC. Translated, it gives CSVSAGDYEQYF.

This chain links TRBV20-1 with TRBJ1-2, with D perhaps TRBD1 (6 bases). V gave up 3 bases and J gave up 2 bases, with 13 bases separating them. Looked up from germline, CDR1 is DFQATT and CDR2 is SNEGSKA (reference sequence). The CDR3 sequence is 14 residues long. The DNA for the CDR3 is TGCAGTGCTAGTCCACAGGGTGTGAACTATGGCTACACCTTC. Its protein product is CSASPQGVNYGYTF.

The genes are TRBV7-9 and TRBJ2-1, with TRBD1 identical over 8 bases. V lost 1 base to trimming and J lost 3 bases; unmatched junction nucleotides: 5. Germline lookup yields CDR1 SEHNR and CDR2 FQNEAQ (reference sequence). This CDR3 is built from 16 residues. Here the CDR3 DNA reads TGTGCCAGCAGCTTAGGGGGGACAGGCATCTACAATGAGCAGTTCTTC. This gives the protein CASSLGGTGIYNEQFF.

This chain links TRBV7-2 with TRBJ1-4, with D perhaps TRBD1 (6 bases). In germline, CDR1 is SGHTA, CDR2 FQGNSA. This CDR3 contains 15 residues. V was pared by 1 base and J by 7 bases, with 13 bases between. CDR3 coding DNA: TGTGCCAGCAGCTTAGGGCCCAGAGGGGGTGAAAAACTGTTTTTT. This translates into CASSLGPRGGEKLFF.

The V call is TRBV7-9, the J call TRBJ2-5, with 11 positions matching TRBD2. The CDR3 length is 19 residues. With V trimmed by 4 bases and J by 4 bases, 17 bases remained unmatched. Germline V gene data show CDR1 as SEHNR and CDR2 as FQNEAQ (reference sequence). As DNA, the CDR3 is TGTGCCAGCAGCTCCAGGAGGGATAGCGGGAGGGCCGAGCGAGAGACCCAGTACTTC. This gives the protein CASSSRRDSGRAERETQYF.

This chain connects TRBV14 to TRBJ1-4; 11 bases are a match to TRBD1. Germline V gene sequence: CDR1 SGHDN, CDR2 FVKESK. The V segment lost 4 bases and the J segment 7 bases; nucleotides outside the gene matches: 5. This CDR3 is 15 amino acids long. Here the CDR3 reads CASSPGTGGREKLFF. The CDR3 nucleotides read TGTGCCAGCAGCCCCGGGACAGGGGGTCGTGAAAAACTGTTTTTT. The variable domain in full, with the rest retrieved from reference TRBV14 and TRBJ1-4, is EAGVTQFPSHSVIEKGQTVTLRCDPISGHDNLYWYRRVMGKEIKFLLHFVKESKQDESGMPNNRFLAERTGGTYSTLKVQPAELEDSGVYFCASSPGTGGREKLFFGSGTQLSVL.

The rearrangement joins TRBV3-1 (or the pseudogene TRBV3-2) to TRBJ2-7; D gene uncertain. CDR3 length: 13 residues. V was trimmed by 1 base and J by 6 bases, leaving 10 bases between them. The germline gives CDR1 LGHDT, CDR2 YNNKEL (reference sequence). The CDR3 nucleotides read TGTGCCAGCAGCCAAGGGAGCCTACGCGAGCAGTACTTC. It codes for CASSQGSLREQYF.

V gene TRBV9 combines with J gene TRBJ2-5, with D perhaps matching TRBD2 (6 bases). Per the germline V gene, CDR1 is SGDLS and CDR2 is YYNGEE. Trimming shortened V by 0 bases and J by 2 bases, and 11 bases separated the two germline ends. The CDR3 sequence is 15 residues long. In DNA, the CDR3 is TGTGCCAGCAGCGTAGGAGGAGGGGAACAAGAGACCCAGTACTTC. Its translation is CASSVGGGEQETQYF.

This clone occurred a few times. The chain couples TRBV5-6 to TRBJ2-7; 11 bases are a match to TRBD1. This CDR3 region has 17 residues. Germline V lookup: CDR1 SGHDT, CDR2 YYEEEE. Trimming removed 3 bases from V and 1 base from J; junction bases left unmatched: 9. CDR3 nucleotides: TGTGCCAGCAGCTACCCAACCGGGACAGGGGGGTCCTACGAGCAGTACTTC. The encoded protein is CASSYPTGTGGSYEQYF.